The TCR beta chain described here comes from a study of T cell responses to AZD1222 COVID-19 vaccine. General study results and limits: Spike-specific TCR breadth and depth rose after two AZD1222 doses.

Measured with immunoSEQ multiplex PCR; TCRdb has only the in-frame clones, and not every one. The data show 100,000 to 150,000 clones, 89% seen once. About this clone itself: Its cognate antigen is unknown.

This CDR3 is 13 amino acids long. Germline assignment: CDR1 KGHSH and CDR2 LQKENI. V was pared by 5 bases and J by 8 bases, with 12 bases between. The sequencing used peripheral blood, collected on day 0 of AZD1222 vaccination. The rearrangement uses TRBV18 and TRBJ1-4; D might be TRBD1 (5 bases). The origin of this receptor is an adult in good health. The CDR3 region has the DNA TGTGCCAGCTCAGGGCAGGGACTCGAAAAACTGTTTTTT. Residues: CASSGQGLEKLFF.